This T cell receptor beta chain originates from a study of T-cell reconstitution after alpha-beta-depleted transplantation in children. General study results and limits: T-cell counts and diversity at one year following transplant were attributed mainly to newly produced T cells.

This clonotype was seen more than once but under ten times. Its antigen is still unknown. Germline V gene data show CDR1 as SGHNT and CDR2 as YYREEE (reference sequence). Trimming took off 0 bases at V and 5 bases at J, with 6 bases between the two ends. The CDR3 loop spans 12 amino acids. Unique molecular identifiers tagged the TCRbeta library. TCRdb called the PCR reads again in MiXCR, with one record for every CDR3 protein. This sample has 610,000 or so distinct CDR3 sequences, with 25% to 30% found just once. Sequenced material: PBMCs, taken before TCRalphabeta/CD19-depleted stem cell transplant. This sequence joins TRBV5-4 and TRBJ2-7; D is ambiguous. The source is a boy younger than two with Wiskott-Aldrich syndrome, due to receive a stem cell transplant. This CDR3 reads CASSLVHHEQYF. As DNA, the CDR3 is TGTGCCAGCAGCTTGGTTCACCACGAGCAGTACTTC.